These 14 T cell receptor beta chains share one sample of origin, sequenced in a study of T cells in Graves' hyperthyroidism and ophthalmopathy (dated by TCRdb to the late 2010s). The library was generated by multiplex PCR. The listed sequencing device is Illumina HiSeq 2000. Amplification of TCR beta CDR3 regions was carried out from RNA transcripts. A first-round RT-PCR of the TCR CDR3 used the HTBI primer set with the Qiagen OneStep RT-PCR kit. TCRdb reanalyzed the raw reads on its own, using fastp at Q25 for trimming and MiXCR for clone calling, and kept in-frame beta chains. When rows share a CDR3 protein, they turn into one entry using the most common DNA and genes. This sample holds around 200,000 distinct CDR3 sequences; 15% to 20% were observed only once. 25% to 30% of the sample is held by the ten biggest clonotypes. The sequencing input was blood. Receptor source: a woman aged 45-60 years with Graves' hyperthyroidism.

This chain uses TRBV7-9 with TRBJ1-2, with 7 bases identical to TRBD1. The V gene's germline CDR1 is SEHNR and CDR2 FQNEAQ (reference sequence). Germline trimming cut 2 bases from V and 7 bases from J; bases unmatched to any gene: 10. This CDR3 has 15 residues. CDR3 sequence reads: CASSLREEGAPGYTF. CDR3 nucleotide sequence: TGTGCCAGCAGCTTAAGGGAGGAGGGGGCCCCTGGCTACACCTTC.

The sample holds many counts of this clonotype. The chain links TRBV18 to TRBJ1-1; TRBD1 matches 8 bases. Germline trimming cut 2 bases from V and 1 base from J; bases unmatched to any gene: 6. This CDR3 is built from 16 residues. Germline lookup yields CDR1 KGHSH and CDR2 LQKENI. The CDR3 DNA follows: TGTGCCAGCTCACCAGGACAGGGATGGGCGAACACTGAAGCTTTCTTT. Encoded protein: CASSPGQGWANTEAFF. The entire variable domain, with the rest obtained from reference TRBV18 and TRBJ1-1, is as follows: NAGVMQNPRHLVRRRGQEARLRCSPMKGHSHVYWYRQLPEEGLKFMVYLQKENIIDESGMPKERFSAEFPKEGPSILRIQQVVRGDSAAYFCASSPGQGWANTEAFFGQGTRLTVV.

Many counts were recorded for this clonotype. The rearrangement links TRBV7-8 to TRBJ1-1; D remains ambiguous. The CDR3 is 13 residues long. CDR1 is SGHVS and CDR2 is FQNEAQ in the germline V gene. Deletions cut 3 bases from V and 5 bases from J, with 10 bases between. The CDR3 DNA reads TGTGCCAGCAGCTTCTCGCTTGGGACTGAAGCTTTCTTT. Translating it yields CASSFSLGTEAFF. Supplemented by reference TRBV7-8 and TRBJ1-1, the full variable domain reads GAGVSQSPRYKVAKRGQDVALRCDPISGHVSLFWYQQALGQGPEFLTYFQNEAQLDKSGLPSDRFFAERPEGSVSTLKIQRTQQEDSAVYLCASSFSLGTEAFFGQGTRLTVV.

The sample holds many counts of this clonotype. V usage is TRBV19 and J usage is TRBJ1-1; TRBD1 might be the D (6 bases). CDR1 and CDR2 from the germline V gene are LNHDA and SQIVND (reference sequence). CDR3 length: 15 residues. V dropped 5 bases and J dropped 5 bases, with 18 bases sitting between them. Here the CDR3 reads CASSSLPGDGTEAFF. The CDR3 coding sequence is TGTGCCAGTAGTTCCCTCCCAGGGGACGGAACTGAAGCTTTCTTT.

This clonotype was recorded many times. The chain recombines TRBV3-1 with TRBJ1-2; 9 positions agree with TRBD1. Germline V gene lookup returns CDR1 LGHDT and CDR2 YNNKEL (reference sequence). J was trimmed by 7 bases and V by 3 bases; bases with no gene match: 6. There are 14 residues in the CDR3. The CDR3 protein is CASSQWGGQGGYTF. For the CDR3, the DNA is TGTGCCAGCAGCCAGTGGGGGGGACAGGGTGGCTACACCTTC.

This clonotype was detected ten times or more. The chain links TRBV20-1 to TRBJ2-5, with TRBD2 as a possible D gene (6 bases). Germline values: CDR1 DFQATT, CDR2 SNEGSKA (reference sequence). Between the trimmed V and J ends, which lost 0 bases and 2 bases, there was a span of 10 bases. This CDR3 is built from 14 residues. The CDR3 nucleotides read TGCAGTGCTAGAGAGGGGGGACCTCAAGAGACCCAGTACTTC. This sequence encodes CSAREGGPQETQYF.

At least ten counts were recorded for this clonotype. The V and J genes are TRBV7-8 and TRBJ1-2; the match to TRBD1 covers 8 bases. V shed 5 bases and J 4 bases; nucleotides not matched to a gene: 6. Germline CDR1 SGHVS, CDR2 FQNEAQ. This CDR3 contains 14 residues. The CDR3 nucleotides read TGTGCCAGCAGCGTATTCACAGGGGGCTATGGCTACACCTTC. Translating gives CASSVFTGGYGYTF. Combining the CDR3 with reference TRBV7-8 and TRBJ1-2 gives the whole variable domain GAGVSQSPRYKVAKRGQDVALRCDPISGHVSLFWYQQALGQGPEFLTYFQNEAQLDKSGLPSDRFFAERPEGSVSTLKIQRTQQEDSAVYLCASSVFTGGYGYTFGSGTRLTVV.

Remarks on this clonotype: A much larger clonotype is one base distant, so this may be a read error. The rearrangement joins TRBV7-9 to TRBJ1-1, with TRBD1 matching 8 bases. Germline V gives CDR1 SEHNR, CDR2 FQNEAQ (reference sequence). CDR3 length: 16 residues. The CDR3 region has the DNA TGTGCCAGCGTAGTCCCGGGACAGGCCTGGAGCACTGAAGCTCTCTTT. This codes for CASVVPGQAWSTEALF.

This clonotype has at least ten counts. The V gene is TRBV14, the J gene TRBJ2-1; D unclear. The germline V gene encodes CDR1 SGHDN and CDR2 FVKESK. The CDR3 extends over 14 amino acids. V lost 0 bases, J lost 6 bases, and 9 bases lay in between. The CDR3 is CASSQELVGNEQFF. In nucleotides, the CDR3 is TGTGCCAGCAGCCAAGAGCTAGTTGGCAATGAGCAGTTCTTC. Full variable domain (missing parts from reference TRBV14 and TRBJ2-1): EAGVTQFPSHSVIEKGQTVTLRCDPISGHDNLYWYRRVMGKEIKFLLHFVKESKQDESGMPNNRFLAERTGGTYSTLKVQPAELEDSGVYFCASSQELVGNEQFFGPGTRLTVL.

Regarding this clonotype: This could be a read error, since a much larger clone is one nucleotide away. This chain connects TRBV25-1 to TRBJ1-1, with D unclear. The CDR3 spans 14 residues. The V gene's germline CDR1 is MGHDK and CDR2 SYGVNS. CDR3 DNA sequence: TGTGCCATCAGTGACGACACAGTGAACACTGAAGCTTTCTTT. Its translation is CAISDDTVNTEAFF.

At least ten counts were recorded for this clonotype. The chain has TRBV7-2 and TRBJ1-3, with D perhaps matching TRBD1 (6 bases). V was shortened by 1 base and J by 3 bases, with 10 bases between the two germline ends. The CDR3 is made up of 15 amino acids. Germline V lookup: CDR1 SGHTA, CDR2 FQGNSA. CDR3 nucleotides: TGTGCCAGCAGCTTAGTGGGGGCGGTTGGAAACACCATATATTTT. Its protein product is CASSLVGAVGNTIYF.

The chain carries TRBV5-1 and TRBJ1-2; TRBD1 matches 12 bases. The germline V gene has CDR1 SGHRS and CDR2 YFSETQ. This CDR3 comprises 15 residues. V was clipped by 0 bases and J by 5 bases; unmatched bases: 2. DNA for the CDR3: TGCGCCAGCAGCTTGGGGGGACAGGGGGCTTATGGCTACACCTTC. Translating it yields CASSLGGQGAYGYTF.

This clonotype occurred many times. The V call is TRBV15, the J call TRBJ1-4, with 10 positions matching TRBD1. There are 14 residues in the CDR3. V gave up 8 bases and J gave up 8 bases; unmatched junction bases: 8. From germline, CDR1 is LNHNV and CDR2 YYDKDF (reference sequence). CDR3 sequence (DNA): TGTGCCACCGCCCGAGGGACAGGGGAAGAAAAACTGTTTTTT. Its protein is CATARGTGEEKLFF.

This clonotype was seen at least ten times. V is TRBV18 and J is TRBJ1-5; D is perhaps TRBD1 (6 bases). The V end was cut by 2 bases, the J end by 1 base, with 9 bases between. The CDR3 runs to 15 residues. From germline, CDR1 is KGHSH and CDR2 LQKENI. This CDR3 is CASSPTQGSNQPQHF. CDR3 sequence (DNA): TGTGCCAGCTCACCAACACAGGGAAGCAATCAGCCCCAGCATTTT.